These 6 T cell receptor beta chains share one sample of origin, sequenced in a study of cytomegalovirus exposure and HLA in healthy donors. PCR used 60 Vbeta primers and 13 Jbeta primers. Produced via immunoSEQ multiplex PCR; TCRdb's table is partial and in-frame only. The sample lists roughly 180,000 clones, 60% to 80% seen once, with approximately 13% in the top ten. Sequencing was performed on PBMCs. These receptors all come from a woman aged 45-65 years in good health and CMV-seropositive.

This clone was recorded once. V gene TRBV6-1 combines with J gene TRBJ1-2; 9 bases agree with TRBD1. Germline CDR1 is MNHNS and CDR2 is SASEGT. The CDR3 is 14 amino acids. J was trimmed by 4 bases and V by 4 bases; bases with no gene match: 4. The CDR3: CASSAGQGRYGYTF. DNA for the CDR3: TGTGCCAGCAGTGCTGGACAGGGGCGCTATGGCTACACCTTC.

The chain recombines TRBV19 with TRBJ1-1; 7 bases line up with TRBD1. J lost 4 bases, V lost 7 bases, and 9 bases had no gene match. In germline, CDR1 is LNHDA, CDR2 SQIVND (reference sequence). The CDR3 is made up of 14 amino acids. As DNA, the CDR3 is TGTGCCAGTACCGCACAGGGGTTGGGCACTGAAGCTTTCTTT. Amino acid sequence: CASTAQGLGTEAFF.

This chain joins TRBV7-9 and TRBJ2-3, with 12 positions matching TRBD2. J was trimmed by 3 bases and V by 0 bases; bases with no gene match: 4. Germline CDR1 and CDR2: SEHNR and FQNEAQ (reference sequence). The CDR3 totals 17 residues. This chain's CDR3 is CASSLATSGGITDTQYF. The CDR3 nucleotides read TGTGCCAGCAGCTTAGCGACTAGCGGGGGAATAACAGATACGCAGTATTTT.

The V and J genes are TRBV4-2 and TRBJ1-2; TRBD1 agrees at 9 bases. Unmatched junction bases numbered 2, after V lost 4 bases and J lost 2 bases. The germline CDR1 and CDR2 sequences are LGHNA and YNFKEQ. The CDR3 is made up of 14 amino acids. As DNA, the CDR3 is TGTGCCAGCAGCCGAACAGGGGGCAACTATGGCTACACCTTC. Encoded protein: CASSRTGGNYGYTF.

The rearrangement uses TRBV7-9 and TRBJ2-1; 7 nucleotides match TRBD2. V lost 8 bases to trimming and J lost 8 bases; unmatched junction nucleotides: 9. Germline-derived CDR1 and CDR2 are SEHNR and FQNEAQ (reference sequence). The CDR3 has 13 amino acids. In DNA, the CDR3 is TGTGCCAGCGTATTTTGGGGGGGGTATGAGCAGTTCTTC. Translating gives CASVFWGGYEQFF.

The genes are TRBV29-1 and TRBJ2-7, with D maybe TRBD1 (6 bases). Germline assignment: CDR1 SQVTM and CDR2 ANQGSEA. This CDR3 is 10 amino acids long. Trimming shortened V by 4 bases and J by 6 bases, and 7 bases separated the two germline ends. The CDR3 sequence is CSVGGGEQYF. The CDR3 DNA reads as TGCAGCGTTGGAGGGGGCGAGCAGTACTTC.